These T cell receptor beta chains were read from a single sample in a study of glioma-infiltrating T cells after dendritic cell vaccination. TCRdb's table, derived via immunoSEQ multiplex PCR, lists solely in-frame clones and lacks some. The data show 90,000 to 100,000 clones, roughly 83% seen once. The source was blood, collected before dendritic cell vaccination. The receptor set was obtained from a human donor with glioblastoma. CDR3s include the opening cysteine and the closing phenylalanine or tryptophan. A D gene is named only where the DNA matches it firmly. Clone size is not always given. Where it is, it says once, few, many or a class for expanded clones.

>once|TRBD1|TRBV29-1|12|TRBJ1-4
TGCAGCGTTGGGCAGGGGGGTGAAAAACTGTTTTTT
CSVGQGGEKLFF
>.|TRBD2|TRBV27|13|TRBJ2-2
TGTGCCAGCAGTCTCGGGAGGACCGGGGAGCTGTTTTTT
CASSLGRTGELFF
>.|.|TRBV7-9|13|TRBJ1-2
TGTGCCAGCAGCTTACGGGATTCCGGTGGCTACACCTTC
CASSLRDSGGYTF
>.|.|TRBV2|14|TRBJ1-2
TGTGCCAGCAGTGAATGGACTCTCTCCGGTGGCTACACCTTC
CASSEWTLSGGYTF
>.|TRBD2|TRBV5-6|18|TRBJ2-7
TGTGCCAGCAGCTTCCGGCTAGCGGGAACAGTACAGGCCTACGAGCAGTACTTC
CASSFRLAGTVQAYEQYF
>.|TRBD1|TRBV2|15|TRBJ2-1
TGTGCCAGCAGTATTGGCAGGGGGCGGAACAATGAGCAGTTCTTC
CASSIGRGRNNEQFF
>once|.|TRBV7-3|12|TRBJ2-1
TGTGCCAGCAGCCATGGGGAGAGTGAGCAGTTCTTC
CASSHGESEQFF
>.|TRBD1|TRBV7-3|17|TRBJ1-5
TGTGCCAGCAGCTCTCCGACAGGGTCAGGAAGCAATCAGCCCCAGCATTTT
CASSSPTGSGSNQPQHF
>.|.|TRBV6-1|16|TRBJ1-5
TGTGCCAGCAGTGAAAAGACAGCTTTTAGCAATCAGCCCCAGCATTTT
CASSEKTAFSNQPQHF
>.|.|TRBV21-1|15|TRBJ1-6
TGTGCCAGCAGGGAGGTGGACAGGGTAGGTTCACCCCTCCACTTT
CASREVDRVGSPLHF
>once|.|TRBV19|13|TRBJ1-6
TGTGCCAGTAGGTCGGTTGAGGGTCCCCCCCTCCACTTT
CASRSVEGPPLHF
>few|TRBD2|TRBV19|14|TRBJ2-7
TGTGCCAGTAGTATTCGGGGGGGAGGATACGAGCAGTACTTC
CASSIRGGGYEQYF
>.|TRBD1|TRBV25-1|16|TRBJ1-2
TGTGCCAGCAGTGAATTTGGGGACAGGGGGCTTTGGGGCTACACCTTC
CASSEFGDRGLWGYTF
>.|.|TRBV29-1|14|TRBJ1-3
TGCAGCGGCTCGACACGGGACTCTGGAAACACCATATATTTT
CSGSTRDSGNTIYF
>few|TRBD1|TRBV2|13|TRBJ1-5
TGTGCCAGCAGTGGACAGGGGACACAGCCCCAGCATTTT
CASSGQGTQPQHF
>.|.|TRBV11-3|14|TRBJ2-1
TGTGCCAGCAGCTTGGGGGGAAACTACAATGAGCAGTTCTTC
CASSLGGNYNEQFF
>.|.|TRBV6-6|13|TRBJ1-1
TGTGCCAGCAGTCCGAATCCCGGGACAGAAGCTTTCTTT
CASSPNPGTEAFF
>once|.|TRBV5-1|14|TRBJ1-4
TGCGCCAGCAGCTCCGGCGAGGCCGGGGAAAAACTGTTTTTT
CASSSGEAGEKLFF
>.|TRBD2|TRBV27|15|TRBJ2-7
TGTGCCAGCAGTTTAGGGGTAGCGGGGACGGACGAGCAGTACTTC
CASSLGVAGTDEQYF
>.|.|TRBV7-2|16|TRBJ2-7
TGTGCCAGCAGCTTAGCGGGAGGACTCCCTTCCTACGAGCAGTACTTC
CASSLAGGLPSYEQYF
>.|.|TRBV6-6|14|TRBJ1-6
TGTGCCAGCAGTTACAGGGAGGGGAATTCACCCCTCCACTTT
CASSYREGNSPLHF
>.|TRBD2|TRBV19|15|TRBJ2-3
TGTGCCAGTAGTTTTGGTGCGGGAGTCGGGGATACGCAGTATTTT
CASSFGAGVGDTQYF
>.|TRBD1|TRBV19|15|TRBJ1-1
TGTGCCAGTAGTCTGGGACAGGGTTCGTACACTGAAGCTTTCTTT
CASSLGQGSYTEAFF
>.|TRBD1|TRBV28|14|TRBJ1-6
TGTGCCAGCAGTATCGGGACAGGGGGCTCACCCCTCCACTTT
CASSIGTGGSPLHF
>once|.|TRBV30|14|TRBJ2-3
TGTGCCTGGAGTGTCCGGAGGGCAGCAGATACGCAGTATTTT
CAWSVRRAADTQYF
>.|TRBD1|TRBV5-1|14|TRBJ1-2
TGCGCCAGCACCCAACAGGGGGCAACCTATGGCTACACCTTC
CASTQQGATYGYTF
>.|.|TRBV7-9|15|TRBJ1-1
TGTGCCAGCAGCTTAGCGAGGATCATGAACACTGAAGCTTTCTTT
CASSLARIMNTEAFF
>.|.|TRBV10-3|15|TRBJ1-1
TGTGCCATCAGTGAGTCGACCAGGGGCGACACTGAAGCTTTCTTT
CAISESTRGDTEAFF
>.|TRBD1|TRBV29-1|14|TRBJ2-3
TGCAGCGTTGGGGGACAGGGGACGTCAGATACGCAGTATTTT
CSVGGQGTSDTQYF
>.|.|TRBV29-1|17|TRBJ2-1
TGCAGCGTTGAAAACAGGGCCGGGCCTAGAGGGGGTCGGGAGCAGTTCTTC
CSVENRAGPRGGREQFF
>.|TRBD2|TRBV7-9|15|TRBJ2-1
TGTGCCACCGCTCTTGGAGCGGGGTCCTACAATGAGCAGTTCTTC
CATALGAGSYNEQFF
>.|TRBD1|TRBV2|14|TRBJ1-1
TGTGCCAGCGGACAGGGGGTAATGAACACTGAAGCTTTCTTT
CASGQGVMNTEAFF
>.|.|TRBV30|14|TRBJ2-5
TGTGCCTGGAGTGTCGGTGTGAGGCGAGAGACCCAGTACTTC
CAWSVGVRRETQYF
>.|TRBD2|TRBV7-9|15|TRBJ2-1
TGTGCCAGCAGCTACCCCCCTAGCGGAGTAAATGAGCAGTTCTTC
CASSYPPSGVNEQFF
>.|.|TRBV4-2|17|TRBJ2-3
TGTGCCAGCAGCCAAGGAGAAGGGACTGTACGCACAGATACGCAGTATTTT
CASSQGEGTVRTDTQYF
>.|.|TRBV10-2|14|TRBJ2-5
TGCGCCAGCAGGGAGCCCAGGCGCGCGGAGACCCAGTACTTC
CASREPRRAETQYF